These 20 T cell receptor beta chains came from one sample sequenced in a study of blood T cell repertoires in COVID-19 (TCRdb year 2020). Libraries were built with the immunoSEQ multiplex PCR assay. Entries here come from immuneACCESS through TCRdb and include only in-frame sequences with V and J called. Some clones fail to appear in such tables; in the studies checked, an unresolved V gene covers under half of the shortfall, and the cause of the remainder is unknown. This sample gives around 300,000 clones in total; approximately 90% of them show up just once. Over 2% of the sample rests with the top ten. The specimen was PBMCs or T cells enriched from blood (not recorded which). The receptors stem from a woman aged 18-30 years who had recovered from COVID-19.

For the CDR3, the DNA is TGTGCCAGCAGCTTGGGCCCCCAGGGCAATCAGCCCCAGCATTTT. Protein sequence: CASSLGPQGNQPQHF. V and J are TRBV5-6 and TRBJ1-5, with D unclear. V lost 0 bases and J 2 bases, leaving 9 bases between the germline ends. The CDR3 spans 15 residues. The V gene's germline CDR1 is SGHDT and CDR2 YYEEEE. Full variable domain (missing parts from reference TRBV5-6 and TRBJ1-5): DAGVTQSPTHLIKTRGQQVTLRCSPKSGHDTVSWYQQALGQGPQFIFQYYEEEERQRGNFPDRFSGHQFPNYSSELNVNALLLGDSALYLCASSLGPQGNQPQHFGDGTRLSIL.

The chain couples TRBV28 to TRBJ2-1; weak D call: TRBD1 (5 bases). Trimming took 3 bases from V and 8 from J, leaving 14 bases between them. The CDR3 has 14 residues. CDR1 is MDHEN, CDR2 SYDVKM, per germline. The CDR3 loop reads CASSLISGRHEQFF. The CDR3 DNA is TGTGCCAGCAGTTTGATCTCAGGGCGCCATGAGCAGTTCTTC.

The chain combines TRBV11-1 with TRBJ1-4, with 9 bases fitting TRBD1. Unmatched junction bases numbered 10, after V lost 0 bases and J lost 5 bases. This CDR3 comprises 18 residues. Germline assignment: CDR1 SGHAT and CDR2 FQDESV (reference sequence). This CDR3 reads CASSLAGQGKIGNEKLFF. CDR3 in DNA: TGTGCCAGCAGCTTAGCAGGACAGGGGAAGATTGGCAATGAAAAACTGTTTTTT.

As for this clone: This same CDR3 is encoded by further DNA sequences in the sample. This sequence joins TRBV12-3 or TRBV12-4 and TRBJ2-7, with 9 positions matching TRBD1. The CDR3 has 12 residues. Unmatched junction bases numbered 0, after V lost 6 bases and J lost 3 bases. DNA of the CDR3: TGTGCCAGCAGGGGACAGGGCTACGAGCAGTACTTC. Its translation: CASRGQGYEQYF.

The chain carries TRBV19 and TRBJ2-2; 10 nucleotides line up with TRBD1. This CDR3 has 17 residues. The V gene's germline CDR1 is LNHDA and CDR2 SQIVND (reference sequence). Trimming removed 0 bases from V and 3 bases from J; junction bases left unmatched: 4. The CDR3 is CASSIDGTGAYTGELFF. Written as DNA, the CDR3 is TGTGCCAGTAGTATAGACGGGACAGGGGCCTACACCGGGGAGCTGTTTTTT.

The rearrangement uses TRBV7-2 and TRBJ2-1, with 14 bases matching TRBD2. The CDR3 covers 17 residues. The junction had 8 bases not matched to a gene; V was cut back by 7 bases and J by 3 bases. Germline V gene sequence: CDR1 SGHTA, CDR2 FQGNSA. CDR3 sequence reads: CASTLTSGGAGYNEQFF. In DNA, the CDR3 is TGTGCCAGCACCTTGACTAGCGGGGGGGCCGGCTACAATGAGCAGTTCTTC.

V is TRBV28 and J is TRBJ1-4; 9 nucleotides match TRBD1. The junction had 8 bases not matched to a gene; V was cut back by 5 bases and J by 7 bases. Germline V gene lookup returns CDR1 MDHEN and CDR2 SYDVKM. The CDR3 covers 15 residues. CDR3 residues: CASSPLGTGSEKLFF. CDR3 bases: TGTGCCAGCAGTCCCCTCGGGACAGGGTCTGAAAAACTGTTTTTT.

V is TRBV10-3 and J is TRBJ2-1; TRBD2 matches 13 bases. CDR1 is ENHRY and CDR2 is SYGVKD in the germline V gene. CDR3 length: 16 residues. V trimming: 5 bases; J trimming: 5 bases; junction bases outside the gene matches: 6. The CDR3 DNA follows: TGTGCCATCAGTCCAGGACTAGCGGGGGCCAACAATGAGCAGTTCTTC. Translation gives CAISPGLAGANNEQFF.

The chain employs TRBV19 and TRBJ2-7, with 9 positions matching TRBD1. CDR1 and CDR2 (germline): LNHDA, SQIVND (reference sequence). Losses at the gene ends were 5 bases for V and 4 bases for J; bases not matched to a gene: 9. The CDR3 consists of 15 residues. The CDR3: CASSVTGTGRYEQYF. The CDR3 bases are TGTGCCAGTAGTGTGACCGGGACAGGGAGGTACGAGCAGTACTTC.

The CDR3 here is CASSIGTGAHYGYTF. The CDR3, as DNA: TGTGCCAGTAGTATTGGTACAGGGGCTCACTATGGCTACACCTTC. The chain recombines TRBV19 with TRBJ1-2, with 7 bases aligning to TRBD1. V shed 3 bases, J shed 3 bases, and the junction held 7 bases outside the gene matches. The germline gives CDR1 LNHDA, CDR2 SQIVND (reference sequence). The CDR3 loop spans 15 amino acids.

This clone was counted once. This chain's CDR3 is CAINPSREQRNGYTF. For the CDR3, the DNA is TGTGCCATCAACCCAAGCCGGGAGCAGCGGAATGGCTACACCTTC. The chain has TRBV10-3 and TRBJ1-2; D is unclear. The CDR3 consists of 15 residues. Trimming took off 7 bases at V and 6 bases at J, with 21 bases between the two ends. CDR1 and CDR2 (germline): ENHRY, SYGVKD.

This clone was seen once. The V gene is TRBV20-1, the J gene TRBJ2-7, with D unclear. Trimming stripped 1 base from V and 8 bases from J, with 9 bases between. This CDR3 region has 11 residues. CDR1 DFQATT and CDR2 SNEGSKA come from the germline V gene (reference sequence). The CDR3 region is CSARGDSKQYF. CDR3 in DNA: TGCAGTGCTAGAGGCGATTCGAAGCAGTACTTC.

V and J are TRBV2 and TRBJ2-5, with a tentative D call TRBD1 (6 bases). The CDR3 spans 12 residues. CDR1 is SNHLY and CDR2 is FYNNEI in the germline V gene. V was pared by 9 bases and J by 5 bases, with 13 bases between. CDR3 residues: CASDTGRETQYF. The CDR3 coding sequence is TGTGCCAGTGATACAGGGCGCGAGACCCAGTACTTC.

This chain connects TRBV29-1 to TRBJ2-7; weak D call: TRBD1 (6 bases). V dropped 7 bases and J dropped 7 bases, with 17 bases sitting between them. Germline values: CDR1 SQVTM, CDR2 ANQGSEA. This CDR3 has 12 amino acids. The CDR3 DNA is TGCAGCGCCAAAAGACAGGATAAAGAGCAGTACTTC. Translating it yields CSAKRQDKEQYF.

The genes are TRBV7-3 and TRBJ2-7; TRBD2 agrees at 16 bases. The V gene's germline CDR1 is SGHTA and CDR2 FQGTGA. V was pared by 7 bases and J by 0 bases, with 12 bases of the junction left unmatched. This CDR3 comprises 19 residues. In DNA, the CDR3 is TGTGCCAGCACCATAAGACCGGGACTAGCGGGGGGGACCTCCTACGAGCAGTACTTC. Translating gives CASTIRPGLAGGTSYEQYF.

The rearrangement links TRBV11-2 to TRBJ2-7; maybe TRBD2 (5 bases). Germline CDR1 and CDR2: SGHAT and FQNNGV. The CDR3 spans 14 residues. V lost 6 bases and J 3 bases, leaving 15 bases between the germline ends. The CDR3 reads CASRQIGDYYEQYF. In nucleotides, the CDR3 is TGTGCCAGCAGGCAAATCGGGGATTACTACGAGCAGTACTTC.

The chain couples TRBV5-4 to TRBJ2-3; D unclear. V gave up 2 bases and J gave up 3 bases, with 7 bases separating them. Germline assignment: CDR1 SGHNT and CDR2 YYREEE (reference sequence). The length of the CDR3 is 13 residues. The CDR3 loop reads CASSFQETDTQYF. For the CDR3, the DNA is TGTGCCAGCAGCTTCCAGGAAACAGATACGCAGTATTTT.

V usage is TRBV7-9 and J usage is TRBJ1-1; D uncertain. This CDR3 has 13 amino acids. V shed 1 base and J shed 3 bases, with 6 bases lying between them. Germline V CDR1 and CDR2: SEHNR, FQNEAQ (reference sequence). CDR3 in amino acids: CASSLESDTEAFF. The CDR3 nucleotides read TGTGCCAGCAGCTTAGAGTCAGACACTGAAGCTTTCTTT.

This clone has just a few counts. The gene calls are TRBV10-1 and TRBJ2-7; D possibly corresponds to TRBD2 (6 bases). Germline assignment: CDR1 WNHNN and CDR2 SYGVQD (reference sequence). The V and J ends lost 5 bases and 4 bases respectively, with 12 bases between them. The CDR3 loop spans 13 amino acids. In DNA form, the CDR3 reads TGCGCCAGCAGTAAAGGGACTCGATACGAGCAGTACTTC. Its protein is CASSKGTRYEQYF.

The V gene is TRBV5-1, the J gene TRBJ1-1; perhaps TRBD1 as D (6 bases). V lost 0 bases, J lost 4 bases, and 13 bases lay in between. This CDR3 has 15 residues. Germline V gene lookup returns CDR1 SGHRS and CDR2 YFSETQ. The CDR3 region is CASSLGTVQSTEAFF. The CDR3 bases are TGCGCCAGCAGCTTGGGGACAGTTCAGAGCACTGAAGCTTTCTTT.